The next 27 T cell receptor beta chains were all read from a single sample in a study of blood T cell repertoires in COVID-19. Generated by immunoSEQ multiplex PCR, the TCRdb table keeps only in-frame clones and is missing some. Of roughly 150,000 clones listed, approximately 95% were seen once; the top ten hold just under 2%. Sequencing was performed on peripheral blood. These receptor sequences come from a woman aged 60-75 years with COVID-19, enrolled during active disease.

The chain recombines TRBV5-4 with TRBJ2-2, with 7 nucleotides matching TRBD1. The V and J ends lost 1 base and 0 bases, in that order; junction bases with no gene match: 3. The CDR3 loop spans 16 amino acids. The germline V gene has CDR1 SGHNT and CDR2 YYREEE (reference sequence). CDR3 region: CASSLMQGANTGELFF. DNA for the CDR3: TGTGCCAGCAGCTTGATGCAGGGGGCGAACACCGGGGAGCTGTTTTTT.

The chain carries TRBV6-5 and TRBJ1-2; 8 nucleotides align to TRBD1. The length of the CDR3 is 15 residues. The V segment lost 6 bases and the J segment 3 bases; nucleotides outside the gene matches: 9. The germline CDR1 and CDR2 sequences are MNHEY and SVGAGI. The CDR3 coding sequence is TGTGCCAGCAGACGGCCGGGACAGGAGGACTATGGCTACACCTTC. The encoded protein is CASRRPGQEDYGYTF.

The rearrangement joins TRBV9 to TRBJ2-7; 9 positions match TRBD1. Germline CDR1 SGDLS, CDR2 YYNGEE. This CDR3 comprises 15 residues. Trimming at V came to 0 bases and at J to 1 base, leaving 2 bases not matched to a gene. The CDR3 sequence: CASSVGDRASYEQYF. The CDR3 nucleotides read TGTGCCAGCAGCGTAGGGGACAGGGCGTCCTACGAGCAGTACTTC. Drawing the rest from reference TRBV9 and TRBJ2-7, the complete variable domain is DSGVTQTPKHLITATGQRVTLRCSPRSGDLSVYWYQQSLDQGLQFLIQYYNGEERAKGNILERFSAQQFPDLHSELNLSSLELGDSALYFCASSVGDRASYEQYFGPGTRLTVT.

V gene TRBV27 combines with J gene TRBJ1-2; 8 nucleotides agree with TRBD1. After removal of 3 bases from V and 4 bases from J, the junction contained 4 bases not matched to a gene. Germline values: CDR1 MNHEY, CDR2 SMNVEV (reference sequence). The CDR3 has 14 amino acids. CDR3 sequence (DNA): TGTGCCAGCAGTTTTCAGGGGGCCGCCTATGGCTACACCTTC. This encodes CASSFQGAAYGYTF.

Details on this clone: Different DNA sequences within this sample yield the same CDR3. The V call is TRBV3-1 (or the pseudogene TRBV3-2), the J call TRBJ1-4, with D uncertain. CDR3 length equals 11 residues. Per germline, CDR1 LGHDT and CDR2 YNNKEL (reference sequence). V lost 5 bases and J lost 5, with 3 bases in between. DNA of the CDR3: TGTGCCAGCAGCTCGAATGAAAAACTGTTTTTT. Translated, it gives CASSSNEKLFF.

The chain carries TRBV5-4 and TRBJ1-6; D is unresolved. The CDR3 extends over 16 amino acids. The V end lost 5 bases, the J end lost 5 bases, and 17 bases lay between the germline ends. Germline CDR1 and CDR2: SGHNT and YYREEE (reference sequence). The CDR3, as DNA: TGTGCCAGCAGTATAGAGGGATCGAGAAATAATTCACCCCTCCACTTT. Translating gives CASSIEGSRNNSPLHF.

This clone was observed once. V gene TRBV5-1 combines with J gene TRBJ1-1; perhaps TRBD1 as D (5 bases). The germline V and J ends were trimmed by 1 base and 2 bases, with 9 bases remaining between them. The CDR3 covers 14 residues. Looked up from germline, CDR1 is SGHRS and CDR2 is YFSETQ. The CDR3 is CASSLPGRNTEAFF. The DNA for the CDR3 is TGCGCCAGCAGCTTGCCAGGGCGAAACACTGAAGCTTTCTTT.

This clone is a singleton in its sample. CDR3 sequence (DNA): TGTGCCAGCAGCCAAGATCCGGGATCGGATGGCTACACCTTC. Protein product: CASSQDPGSDGYTF. The rearrangement joins TRBV3-1 (or the pseudogene TRBV3-2) to TRBJ1-2; D gene uncertain. Germline assignment: CDR1 LGHDT and CDR2 YNNKEL (reference sequence). V was cut by 0 bases and J by 6 bases, with 11 bases left in between. The CDR3 runs 14 residues.

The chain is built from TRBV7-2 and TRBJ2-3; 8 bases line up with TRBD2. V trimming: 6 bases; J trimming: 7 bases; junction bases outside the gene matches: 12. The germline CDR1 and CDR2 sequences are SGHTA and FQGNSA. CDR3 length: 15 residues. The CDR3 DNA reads TGTGCCAGCAGTCCCCAAGTCAGCGGGGGATATACGCAGTATTTT. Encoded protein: CASSPQVSGGYTQYF.

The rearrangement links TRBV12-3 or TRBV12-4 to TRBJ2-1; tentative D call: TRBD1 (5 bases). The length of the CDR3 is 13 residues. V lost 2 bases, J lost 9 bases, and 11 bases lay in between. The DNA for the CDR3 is TGTGCCAGCAGTTTAACAGGTGTGGTTGAGCAGTTCTTC. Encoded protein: CASSLTGVVEQFF.

Here the CDR3 DNA reads TGTGCCAGCAGCTTCGGACAGGGGCTCACGTACGAGCAGTACTTC. Translated, it gives CASSFGQGLTYEQYF. V usage is TRBV5-5 and J usage is TRBJ2-7; the match to TRBD1 covers 9 bases. Germline values: CDR1 SGHKS, CDR2 YYEKEE (reference sequence). The CDR3 runs 15 residues. Losses at the gene ends were 2 bases for V and 4 bases for J; bases not matched to a gene: 7.

CDR3 in amino acids: CASRGGNTEAFF. The CDR3 DNA follows: TGTGCCAGCAGGGGGGGAAACACTGAAGCTTTCTTT. J is TRBJ1-1 and V is TRBV27, with a weak D call TRBD1 (5 bases). There are 12 residues in the CDR3. Trimming shortened V by 6 bases and J by 2 bases, and 7 bases separated the two germline ends. In germline, CDR1 is MNHEY, CDR2 SMNVEV (reference sequence).

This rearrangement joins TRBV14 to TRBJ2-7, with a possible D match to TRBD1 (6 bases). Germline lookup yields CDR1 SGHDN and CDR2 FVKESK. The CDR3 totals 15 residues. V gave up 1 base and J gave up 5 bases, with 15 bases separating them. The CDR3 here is CASSQVGGVSHEQYF. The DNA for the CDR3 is TGTGCCAGCAGCCAAGTAGGGGGAGTGTCCCACGAGCAGTACTTC. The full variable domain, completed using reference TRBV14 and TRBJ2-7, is EAGVTQFPSHSVIEKGQTVTLRCDPISGHDNLYWYRRVMGKEIKFLLHFVKESKQDESGMPNNRFLAERTGGTYSTLKVQPAELEDSGVYFCASSQVGGVSHEQYFGPGTRLTVT.

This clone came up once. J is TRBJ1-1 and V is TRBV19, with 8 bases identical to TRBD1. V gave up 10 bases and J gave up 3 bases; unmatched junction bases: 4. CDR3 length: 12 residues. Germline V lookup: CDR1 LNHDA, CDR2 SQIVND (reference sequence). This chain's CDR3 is CATSTGDTEAFF. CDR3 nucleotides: TGTGCCACTTCGACAGGGGACACTGAAGCTTTCTTT.

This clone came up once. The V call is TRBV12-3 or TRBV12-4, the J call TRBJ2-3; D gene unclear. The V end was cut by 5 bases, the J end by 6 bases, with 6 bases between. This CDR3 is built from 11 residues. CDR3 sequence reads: CASSLFDTQYF. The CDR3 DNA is TGTGCCAGCAGTCTTTTTGATACGCAGTATTTT.

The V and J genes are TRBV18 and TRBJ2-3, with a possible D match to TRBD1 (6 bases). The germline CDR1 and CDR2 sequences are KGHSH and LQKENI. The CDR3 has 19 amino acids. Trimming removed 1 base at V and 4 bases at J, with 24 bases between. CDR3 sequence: CASSPRTQGWQGISDTQYF. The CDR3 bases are TGTGCCAGCTCACCACGGACCCAGGGGTGGCAGGGGATTTCAGATACGCAGTATTTT. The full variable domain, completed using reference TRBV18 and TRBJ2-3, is NAGVMQNPRHLVRRRGQEARLRCSPMKGHSHVYWYRQLPEEGLKFMVYLQKENIIDESGMPKERFSAEFPKEGPSILRIQQVVRGDSAAYFCASSPRTQGWQGISDTQYFGPGTRLTVL.

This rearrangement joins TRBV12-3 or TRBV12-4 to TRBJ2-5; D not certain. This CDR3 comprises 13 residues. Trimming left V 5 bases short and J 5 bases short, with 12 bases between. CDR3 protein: CASSRSTSETQYF. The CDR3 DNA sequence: TGTGCCAGCAGTCGGAGTACTTCGGAGACCCAGTACTTC.

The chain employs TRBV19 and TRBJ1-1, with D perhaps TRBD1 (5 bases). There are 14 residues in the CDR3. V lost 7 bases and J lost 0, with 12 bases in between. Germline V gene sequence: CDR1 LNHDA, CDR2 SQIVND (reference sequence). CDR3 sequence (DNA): TGTGCCAGTACCCCAGGGTATCTGAACACTGAAGCTTTCTTT. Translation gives CASTPGYLNTEAFF.

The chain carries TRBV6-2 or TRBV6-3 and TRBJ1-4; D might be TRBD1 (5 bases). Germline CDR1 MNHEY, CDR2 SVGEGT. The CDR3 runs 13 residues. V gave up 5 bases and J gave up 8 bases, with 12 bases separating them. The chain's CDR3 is CASSGTATEKLFF. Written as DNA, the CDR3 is TGTGCCAGCAGTGGGACTGCTACCGAAAAACTGTTTTTT.

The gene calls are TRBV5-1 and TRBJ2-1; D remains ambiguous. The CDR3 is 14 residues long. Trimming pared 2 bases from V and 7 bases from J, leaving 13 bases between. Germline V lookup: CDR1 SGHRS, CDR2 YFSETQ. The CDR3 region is CASSFATWSNEQFF. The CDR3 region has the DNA TGCGCCAGCAGCTTCGCCACTTGGTCAAATGAGCAGTTCTTC.

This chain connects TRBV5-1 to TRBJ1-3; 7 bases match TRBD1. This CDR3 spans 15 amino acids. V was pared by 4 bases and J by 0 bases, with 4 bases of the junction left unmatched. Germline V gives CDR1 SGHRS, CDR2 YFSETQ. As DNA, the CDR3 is TGCGCCAGCAGCATCCAGGGGGGCTCTGGAAACACCATATATTTT. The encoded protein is CASSIQGGSGNTIYF.

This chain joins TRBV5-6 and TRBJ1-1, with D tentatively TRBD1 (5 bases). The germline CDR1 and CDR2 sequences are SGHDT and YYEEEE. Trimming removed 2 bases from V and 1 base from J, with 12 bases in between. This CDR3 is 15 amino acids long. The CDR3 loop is CASSLVRQTNTEAFF. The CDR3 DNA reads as TGTGCCAGCAGCTTAGTAAGACAGACGAACACTGAAGCTTTCTTT.

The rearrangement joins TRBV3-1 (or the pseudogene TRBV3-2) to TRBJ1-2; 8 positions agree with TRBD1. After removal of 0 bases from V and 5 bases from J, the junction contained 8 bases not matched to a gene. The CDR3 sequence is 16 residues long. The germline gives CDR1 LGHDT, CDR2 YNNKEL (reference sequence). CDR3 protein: CASSQDLARGLYGYTF. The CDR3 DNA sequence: TGTGCCAGCAGCCAAGATCTTGCCAGGGGGCTTTATGGCTACACCTTC.

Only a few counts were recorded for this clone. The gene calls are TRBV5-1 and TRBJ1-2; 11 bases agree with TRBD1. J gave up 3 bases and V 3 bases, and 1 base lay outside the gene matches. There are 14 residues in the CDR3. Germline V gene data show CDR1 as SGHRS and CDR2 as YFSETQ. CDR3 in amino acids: CASSSGQGDYGYTF. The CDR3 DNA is TGCGCCAGCAGCTCGGGACAGGGGGACTATGGCTACACCTTC.

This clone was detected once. The CDR3 is CAWNRDRGFGGELFF. The CDR3 region has the DNA TGTGCCTGGAACCGGGACAGGGGGTTTGGCGGGGAGCTGTTTTTT. The V call is TRBV30, the J call TRBJ2-2, with 11 bases identical to TRBD1. CDR1 is GTSNPN and CDR2 is SVGIG in the germline V gene (reference sequence). There are 15 residues in the CDR3. Unmatched junction bases numbered 8, after V lost 4 bases and J lost 7 bases.

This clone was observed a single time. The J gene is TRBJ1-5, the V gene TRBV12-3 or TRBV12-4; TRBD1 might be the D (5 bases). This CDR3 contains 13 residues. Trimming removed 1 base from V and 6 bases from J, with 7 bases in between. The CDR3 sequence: CASSLGRGQPQHF. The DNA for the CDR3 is TGTGCCAGCAGTTTAGGGAGGGGTCAGCCCCAGCATTTT.

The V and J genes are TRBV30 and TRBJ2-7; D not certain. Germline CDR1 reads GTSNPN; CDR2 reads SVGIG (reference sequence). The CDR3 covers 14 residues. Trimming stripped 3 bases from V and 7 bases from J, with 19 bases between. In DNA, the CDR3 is TGTGCCTGGAGCCCTCCTCGACTGAGACGGGAGCAGTACTTC. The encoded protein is CAWSPPRLRREQYF.